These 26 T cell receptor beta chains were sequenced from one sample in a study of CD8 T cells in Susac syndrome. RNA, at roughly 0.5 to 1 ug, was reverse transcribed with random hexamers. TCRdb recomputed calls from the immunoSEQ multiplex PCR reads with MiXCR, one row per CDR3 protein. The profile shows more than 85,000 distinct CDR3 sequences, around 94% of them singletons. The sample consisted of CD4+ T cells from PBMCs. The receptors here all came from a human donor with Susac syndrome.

The DNA of the CDR3 is TGTGCCAGCGGCCAGAACTATGGCTACACCTTC. This encodes CASGQNYGYTF. This chain joins TRBV2 and TRBJ1-2; D unresolved. Germline V gene data show CDR1 as SNHLY and CDR2 as FYNNEI. V lost 8 bases to trimming and J lost 2 bases, with 6 bases between them. The CDR3 is 11 amino acids.

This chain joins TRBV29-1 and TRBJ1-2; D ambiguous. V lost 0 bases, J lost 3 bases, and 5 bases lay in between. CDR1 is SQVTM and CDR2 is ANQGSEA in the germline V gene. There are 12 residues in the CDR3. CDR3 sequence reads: CSVEDRHYGYTF. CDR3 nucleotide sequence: TGCAGCGTTGAAGATCGACACTATGGCTACACCTTC.

CDR3 sequence (DNA): TGTGCCAGCACCTCCTCAGCTAACTATGGCTACACCTTC. Its translation is CASTSSANYGYTF. The chain joins TRBV19 to TRBJ1-2; no definite D call. With 9 bases removed from V and 0 bases from J, the gap between germline ends came to 11 bases. CDR1 LNHDA and CDR2 SQIVND come from the germline V gene (reference sequence). The CDR3 covers 13 residues.

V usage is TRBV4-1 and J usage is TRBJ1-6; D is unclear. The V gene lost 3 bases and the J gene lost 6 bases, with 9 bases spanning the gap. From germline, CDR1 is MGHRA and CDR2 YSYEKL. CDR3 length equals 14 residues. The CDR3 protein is CASSQPGFNSPLHF. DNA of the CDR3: TGCGCCAGCAGCCAGCCCGGCTTTAATTCACCCCTCCACTTT.

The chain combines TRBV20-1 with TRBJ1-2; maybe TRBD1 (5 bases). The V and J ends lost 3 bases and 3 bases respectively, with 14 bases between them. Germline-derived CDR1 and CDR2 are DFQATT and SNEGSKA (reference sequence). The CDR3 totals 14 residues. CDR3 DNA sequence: TGCAGTGCTAGCCCCCCGACAGTTCACTATGGCTACACCTTC. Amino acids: CSASPPTVHYGYTF.

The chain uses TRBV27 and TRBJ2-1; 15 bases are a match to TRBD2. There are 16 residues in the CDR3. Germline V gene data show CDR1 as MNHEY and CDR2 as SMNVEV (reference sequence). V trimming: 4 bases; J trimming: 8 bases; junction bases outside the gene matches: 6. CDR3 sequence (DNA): TGTGCCAGCAGTTCCCCGGGACTAGCGGGGGGCCATGAGCAGTTCTTC. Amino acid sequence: CASSSPGLAGGHEQFF.

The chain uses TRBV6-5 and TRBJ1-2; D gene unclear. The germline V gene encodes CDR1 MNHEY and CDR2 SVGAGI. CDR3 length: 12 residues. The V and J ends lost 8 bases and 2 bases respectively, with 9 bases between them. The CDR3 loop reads CASGAVNYGYTF. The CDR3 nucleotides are TGTGCCAGCGGCGCAGTCAACTATGGCTACACCTTC.

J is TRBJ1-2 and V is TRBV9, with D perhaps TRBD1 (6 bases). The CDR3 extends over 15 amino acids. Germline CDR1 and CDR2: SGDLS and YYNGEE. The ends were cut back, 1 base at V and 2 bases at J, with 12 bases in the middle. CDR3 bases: TGTGCCAGCAGCGTAAGGGGTACAGGGAACTATGGCTACACCTTC. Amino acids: CASSVRGTGNYGYTF.

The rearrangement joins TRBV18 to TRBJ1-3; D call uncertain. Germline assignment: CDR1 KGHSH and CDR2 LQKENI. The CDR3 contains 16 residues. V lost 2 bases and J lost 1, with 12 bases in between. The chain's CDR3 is CASSPIGSISGNTIYF. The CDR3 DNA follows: TGTGCCAGCTCACCAATCGGGTCTATTTCTGGAAACACCATATATTTT.

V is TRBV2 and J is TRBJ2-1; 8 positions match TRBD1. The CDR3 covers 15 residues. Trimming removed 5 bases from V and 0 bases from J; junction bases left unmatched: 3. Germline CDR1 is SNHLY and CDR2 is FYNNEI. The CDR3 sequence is CASSTGGRSYNEQFF. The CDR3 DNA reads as TGTGCCAGCAGTACAGGGGGACGCTCCTACAATGAGCAGTTCTTC.

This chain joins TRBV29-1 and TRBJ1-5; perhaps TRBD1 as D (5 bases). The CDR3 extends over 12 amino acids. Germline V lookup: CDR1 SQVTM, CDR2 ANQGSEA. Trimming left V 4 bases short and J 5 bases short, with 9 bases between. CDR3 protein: CSVGTPDQPQHF. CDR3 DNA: TGCAGCGTTGGGACACCCGATCAGCCCCAGCATTTT.

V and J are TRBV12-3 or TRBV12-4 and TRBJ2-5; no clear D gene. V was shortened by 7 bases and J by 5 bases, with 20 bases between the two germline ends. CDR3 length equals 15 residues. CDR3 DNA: TGTGCCAGCACCGAGACCTTGTCGGCCGGTGAGACCCAGTACTTC. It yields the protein CASTETLSAGETQYF.

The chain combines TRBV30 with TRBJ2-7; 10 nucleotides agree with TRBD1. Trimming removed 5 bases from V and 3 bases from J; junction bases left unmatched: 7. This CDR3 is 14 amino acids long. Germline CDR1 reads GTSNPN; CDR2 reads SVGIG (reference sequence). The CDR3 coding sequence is TGTGCCTGGGAGGGGGGACAGGGGCGCTACGAGCAGTACTTC. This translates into CAWEGGQGRYEQYF.

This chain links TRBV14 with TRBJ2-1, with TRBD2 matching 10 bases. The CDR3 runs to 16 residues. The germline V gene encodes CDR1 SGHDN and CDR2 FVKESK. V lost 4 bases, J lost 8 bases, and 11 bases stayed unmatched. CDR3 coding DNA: TGTGCCAGCAGCCTCAAGAGGCCTAGCGGGGGTCATGAGCAGTTCTTC. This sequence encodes CASSLKRPSGGHEQFF. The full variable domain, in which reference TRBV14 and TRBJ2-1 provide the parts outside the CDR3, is EAGVTQFPSHSVIEKGQTVTLRCDPISGHDNLYWYRRVMGKEIKFLLHFVKESKQDESGMPNNRFLAERTGGTYSTLKVQPAELEDSGVYFCASSLKRPSGGHEQFFGPGTRLTVL.

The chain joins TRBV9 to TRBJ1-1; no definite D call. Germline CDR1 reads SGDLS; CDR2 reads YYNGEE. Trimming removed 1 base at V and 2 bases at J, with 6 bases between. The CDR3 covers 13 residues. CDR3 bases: TGTGCCAGCAGCGTACAGATAAACACTGAAGCTTTCTTT. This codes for CASSVQINTEAFF. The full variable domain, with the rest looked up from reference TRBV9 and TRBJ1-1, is DSGVTQTPKHLITATGQRVTLRCSPRSGDLSVYWYQQSLDQGLQFLIQYYNGEERAKGNILERFSAQQFPDLHSELNLSSLELGDSALYFCASSVQINTEAFFGQGTRLTVV.

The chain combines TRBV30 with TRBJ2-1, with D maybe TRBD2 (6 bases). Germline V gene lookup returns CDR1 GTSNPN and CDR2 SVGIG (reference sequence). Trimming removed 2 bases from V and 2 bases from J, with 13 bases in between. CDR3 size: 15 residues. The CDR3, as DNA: TGTGCCTGGAGTATCTCGGGGGTCCCCTACAATGAGCAGTTCTTC. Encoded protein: CAWSISGVPYNEQFF.

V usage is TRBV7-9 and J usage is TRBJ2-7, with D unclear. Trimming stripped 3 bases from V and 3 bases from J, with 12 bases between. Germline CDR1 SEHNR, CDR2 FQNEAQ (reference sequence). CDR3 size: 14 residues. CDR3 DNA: TGTGCCAGCAGCTTGCCGACGGTAAGCTACGAGCAGTACTTC. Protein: CASSLPTVSYEQYF.

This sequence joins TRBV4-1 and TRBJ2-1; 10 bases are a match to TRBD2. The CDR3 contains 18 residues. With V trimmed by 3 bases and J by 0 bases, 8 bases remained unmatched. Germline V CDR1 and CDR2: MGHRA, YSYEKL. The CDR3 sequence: CASSHRTIAGGSYNEQFF. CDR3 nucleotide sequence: TGCGCCAGCAGCCACAGGACCATAGCGGGGGGCTCCTACAATGAGCAGTTCTTC.

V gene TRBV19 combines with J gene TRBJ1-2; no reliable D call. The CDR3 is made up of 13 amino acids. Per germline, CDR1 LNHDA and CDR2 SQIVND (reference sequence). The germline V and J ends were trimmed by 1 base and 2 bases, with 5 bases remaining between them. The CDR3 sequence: CASSIGTNYGYTF. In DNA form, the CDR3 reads TGTGCCAGTAGTATAGGGACCAACTATGGCTACACCTTC. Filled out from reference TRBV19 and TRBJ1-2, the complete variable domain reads DGGITQSPKYLFRKEGQNVTLSCEQNLNHDAMYWYRQDPGQGLRLIYYSQIVNDFQKGDIAEGYSVSREKKESFPLTVTSAQKNPTAFYLCASSIGTNYGYTFGSGTRLTVV.

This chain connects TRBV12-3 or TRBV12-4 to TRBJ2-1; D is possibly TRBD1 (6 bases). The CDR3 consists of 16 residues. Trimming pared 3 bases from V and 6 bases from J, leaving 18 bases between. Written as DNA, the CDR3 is TGTGCCAGCAGTTTTATGAGGGGACACTCGAGCAATGAGCAGTTCTTC. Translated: CASSFMRGHSSNEQFF.

In nucleotides, the CDR3 is TGTGCCAGCAGCCATGGAACGGCGGACCAATACAATGAGCAGTTCTTC. It encodes CASSHGTADQYNEQFF. V gene TRBV4-2 combines with J gene TRBJ2-1; D unclear. The CDR3 extends over 16 amino acids. CDR1 LGHNA and CDR2 YNFKEQ come from the germline V gene. Trimming stripped 3 bases from V and 4 bases from J, with 16 bases between.

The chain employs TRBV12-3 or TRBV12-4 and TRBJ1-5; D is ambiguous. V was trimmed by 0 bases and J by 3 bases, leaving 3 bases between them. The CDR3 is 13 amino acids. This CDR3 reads CASSLAVNQPQHF. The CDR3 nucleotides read TGTGCCAGCAGTTTAGCTGTCAATCAGCCCCAGCATTTT.

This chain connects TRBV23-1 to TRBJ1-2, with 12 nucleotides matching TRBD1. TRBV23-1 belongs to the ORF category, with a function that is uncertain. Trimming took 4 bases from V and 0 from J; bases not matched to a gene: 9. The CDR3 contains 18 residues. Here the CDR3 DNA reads TGCGCCAGCAGTCCTTTCCGGGACAGGGGGCGGACTAACTATGGCTACACCTTC. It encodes CASSPFRDRGRTNYGYTF.

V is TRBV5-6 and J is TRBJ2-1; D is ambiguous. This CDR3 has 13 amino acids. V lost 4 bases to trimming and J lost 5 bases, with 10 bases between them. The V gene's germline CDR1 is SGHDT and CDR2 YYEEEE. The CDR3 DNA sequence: TGTGCCAGCAGCCTAGTCAGGCACAATGAGCAGTTCTTC. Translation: CASSLVRHNEQFF.

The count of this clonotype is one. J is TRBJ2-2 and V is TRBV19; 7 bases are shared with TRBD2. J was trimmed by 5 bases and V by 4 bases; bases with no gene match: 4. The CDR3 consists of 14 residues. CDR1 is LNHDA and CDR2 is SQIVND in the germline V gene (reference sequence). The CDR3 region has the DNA TGTGCCAGTAGTACCAGGGAGGGGACCGGGGAGCTGTTTTTT. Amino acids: CASSTREGTGELFF.

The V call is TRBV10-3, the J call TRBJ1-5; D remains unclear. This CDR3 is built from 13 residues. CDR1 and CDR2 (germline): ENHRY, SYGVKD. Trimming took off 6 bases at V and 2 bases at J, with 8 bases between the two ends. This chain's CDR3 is CAIREYGNQPQHF. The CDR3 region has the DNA TGTGCCATCAGGGAATACGGCAATCAGCCCCAGCATTTT.